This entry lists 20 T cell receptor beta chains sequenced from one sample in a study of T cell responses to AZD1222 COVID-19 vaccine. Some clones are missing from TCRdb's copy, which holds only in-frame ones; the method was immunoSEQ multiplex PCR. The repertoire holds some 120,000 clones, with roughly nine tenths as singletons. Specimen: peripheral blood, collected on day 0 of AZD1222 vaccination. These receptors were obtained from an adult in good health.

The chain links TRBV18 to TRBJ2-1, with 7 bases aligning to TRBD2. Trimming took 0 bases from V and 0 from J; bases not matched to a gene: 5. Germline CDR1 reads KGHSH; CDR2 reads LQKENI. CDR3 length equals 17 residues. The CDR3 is CASSPPRGGTSYNEQFF. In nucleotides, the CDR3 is TGTGCCAGCTCACCACCGCGGGGAGGGACCTCCTACAATGAGCAGTTCTTC. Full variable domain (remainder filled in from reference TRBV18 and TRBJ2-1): NAGVMQNPRHLVRRRGQEARLRCSPMKGHSHVYWYRQLPEEGLKFMVYLQKENIIDESGMPKERFSAEFPKEGPSILRIQQVVRGDSAAYFCASSPPRGGTSYNEQFFGPGTRLTVL.

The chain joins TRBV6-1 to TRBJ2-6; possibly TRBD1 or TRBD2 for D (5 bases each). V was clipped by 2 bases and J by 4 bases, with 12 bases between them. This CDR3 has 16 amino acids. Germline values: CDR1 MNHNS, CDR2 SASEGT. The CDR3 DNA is TGTGCCAGCAGTGAAACAGCCGGGGCGGGGGCCAACGTCCTGACTTTC. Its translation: CASSETAGAGANVLTF.

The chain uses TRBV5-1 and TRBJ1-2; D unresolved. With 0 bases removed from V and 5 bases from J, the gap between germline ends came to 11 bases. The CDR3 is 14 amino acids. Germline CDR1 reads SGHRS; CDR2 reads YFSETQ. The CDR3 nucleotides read TGCGCCAGCAGCTTGGACAGCCCAAAGTATGGCTACACCTTC. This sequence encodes CASSLDSPKYGYTF. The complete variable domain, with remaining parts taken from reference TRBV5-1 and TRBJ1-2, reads KAGVTQTPRYLIKTRGQQVTLSCSPISGHRSVSWYQQTPGQGLQFLFEYFSETQRNKGNFPGRFSGRQFSNSRSEMNVSTLELGDSALYLCASSLDSPKYGYTFGSGTRLTVV.

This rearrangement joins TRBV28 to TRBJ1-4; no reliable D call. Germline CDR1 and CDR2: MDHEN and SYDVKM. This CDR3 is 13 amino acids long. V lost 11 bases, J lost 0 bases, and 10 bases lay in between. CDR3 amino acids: CAFSVATNEKLFF. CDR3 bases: TGTGCCTTTTCGGTGGCAACTAATGAAAAACTGTTTTTT.

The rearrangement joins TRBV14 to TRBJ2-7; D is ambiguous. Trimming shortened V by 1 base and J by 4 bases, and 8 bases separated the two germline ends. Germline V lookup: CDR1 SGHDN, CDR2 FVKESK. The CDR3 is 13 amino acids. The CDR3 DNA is TGTGCCAGCAGCCAAGTCTCAGAGTACGAGCAGTACTTC. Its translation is CASSQVSEYEQYF. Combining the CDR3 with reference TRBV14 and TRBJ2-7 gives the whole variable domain EAGVTQFPSHSVIEKGQTVTLRCDPISGHDNLYWYRRVMGKEIKFLLHFVKESKQDESGMPNNRFLAERTGGTYSTLKVQPAELEDSGVYFCASSQVSEYEQYFGPGTRLTVT.

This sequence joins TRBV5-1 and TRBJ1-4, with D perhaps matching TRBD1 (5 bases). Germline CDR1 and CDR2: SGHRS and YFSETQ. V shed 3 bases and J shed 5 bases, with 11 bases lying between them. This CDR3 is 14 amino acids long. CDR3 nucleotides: TGCGCCAGCAGCTCCCAGGGACCCAATGAAAAACTGTTTTTT. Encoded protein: CASSSQGPNEKLFF. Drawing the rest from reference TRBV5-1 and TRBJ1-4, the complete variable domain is KAGVTQTPRYLIKTRGQQVTLSCSPISGHRSVSWYQQTPGQGLQFLFEYFSETQRNKGNFPGRFSGRQFSNSRSEMNVSTLELGDSALYLCASSSQGPNEKLFFGSGTQLSVL.

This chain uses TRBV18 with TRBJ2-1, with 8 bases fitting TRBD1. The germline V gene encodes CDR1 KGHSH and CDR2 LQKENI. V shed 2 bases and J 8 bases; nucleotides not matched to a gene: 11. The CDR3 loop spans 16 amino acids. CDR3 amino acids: CASSPGTGGTIYEQFF. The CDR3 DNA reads TGTGCCAGCTCACCAGGAACAGGGGGTACGATTTATGAGCAGTTCTTC.

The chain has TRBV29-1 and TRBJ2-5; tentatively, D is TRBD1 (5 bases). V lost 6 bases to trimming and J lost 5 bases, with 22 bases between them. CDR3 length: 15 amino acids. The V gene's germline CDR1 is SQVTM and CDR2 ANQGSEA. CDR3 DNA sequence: TGCAGCGTCGCTTATCAGGGTCTCCCGAAGGAGACCCAGTACTTC. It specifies CSVAYQGLPKETQYF.

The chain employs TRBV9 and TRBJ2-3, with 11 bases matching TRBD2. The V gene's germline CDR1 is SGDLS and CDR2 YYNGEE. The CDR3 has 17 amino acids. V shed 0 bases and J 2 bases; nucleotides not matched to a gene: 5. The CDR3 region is CASSVGPSGRTTDTQYF. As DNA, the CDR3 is TGTGCCAGCAGCGTAGGGCCTAGCGGGAGGACCACAGATACGCAGTATTTT. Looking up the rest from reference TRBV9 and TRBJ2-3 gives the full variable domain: DSGVTQTPKHLITATGQRVTLRCSPRSGDLSVYWYQQSLDQGLQFLIQYYNGEERAKGNILERFSAQQFPDLHSELNLSSLELGDSALYFCASSVGPSGRTTDTQYFGPGTRLTVL.

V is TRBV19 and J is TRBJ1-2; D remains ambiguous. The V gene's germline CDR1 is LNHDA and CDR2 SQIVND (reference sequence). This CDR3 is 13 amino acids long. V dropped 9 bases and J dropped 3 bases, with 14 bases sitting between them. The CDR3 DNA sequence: TGTGCCAGCGCCCCTCGGGTAGACTATGGCTACACCTTC. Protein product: CASAPRVDYGYTF.

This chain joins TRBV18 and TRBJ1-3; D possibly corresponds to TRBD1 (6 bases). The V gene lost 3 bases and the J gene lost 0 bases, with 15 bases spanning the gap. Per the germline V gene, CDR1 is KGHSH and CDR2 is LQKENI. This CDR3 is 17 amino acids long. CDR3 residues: CASSPVQGMSSGNTIYF. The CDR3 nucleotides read TGTGCCAGCTCACCTGTTCAGGGGATGAGCTCTGGAAACACCATATATTTT. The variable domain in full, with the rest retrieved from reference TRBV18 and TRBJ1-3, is NAGVMQNPRHLVRRRGQEARLRCSPMKGHSHVYWYRQLPEEGLKFMVYLQKENIIDESGMPKERFSAEFPKEGPSILRIQQVVRGDSAAYFCASSPVQGMSSGNTIYFGEGSWLTVV.

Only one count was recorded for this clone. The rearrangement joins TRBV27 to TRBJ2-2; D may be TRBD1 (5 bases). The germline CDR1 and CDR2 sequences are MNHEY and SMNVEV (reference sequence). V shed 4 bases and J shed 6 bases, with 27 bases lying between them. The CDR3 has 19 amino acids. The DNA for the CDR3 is TGTGCCAGCAGTTCCCTGGGCTACAGGTGGTTTGATTCGGCCGGGGAGCTGTTTTTT. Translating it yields CASSSLGYRWFDSAGELFF.

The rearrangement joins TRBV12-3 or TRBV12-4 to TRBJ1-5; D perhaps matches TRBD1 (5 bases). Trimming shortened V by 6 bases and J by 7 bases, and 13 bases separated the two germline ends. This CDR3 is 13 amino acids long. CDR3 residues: CASRLAKGQPQHF. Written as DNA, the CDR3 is TGTGCCAGCAGACTCGCAAAGGGGCAGCCCCAGCATTTT.

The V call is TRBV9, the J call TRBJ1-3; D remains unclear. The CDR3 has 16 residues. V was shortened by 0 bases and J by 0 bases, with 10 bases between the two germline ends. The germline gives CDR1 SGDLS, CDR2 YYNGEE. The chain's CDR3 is CASSVGLTNSGNTIYF. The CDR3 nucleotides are TGTGCCAGCAGCGTAGGACTCACTAACTCTGGAAACACCATATATTTT.

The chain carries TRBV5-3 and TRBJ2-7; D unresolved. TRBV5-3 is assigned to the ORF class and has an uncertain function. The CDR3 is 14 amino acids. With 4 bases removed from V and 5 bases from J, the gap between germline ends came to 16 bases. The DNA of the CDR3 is TGTGCCAGAAGCGGTACCGGGTCGTCGAACGAGCAGTACTTC. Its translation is CARSGTGSSNEQYF.

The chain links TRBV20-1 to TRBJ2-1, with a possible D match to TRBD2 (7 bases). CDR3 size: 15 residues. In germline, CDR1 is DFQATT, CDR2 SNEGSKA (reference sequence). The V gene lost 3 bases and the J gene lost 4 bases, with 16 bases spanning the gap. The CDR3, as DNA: TGCAGTGCTAGTCGTTCGGGGGGCCAATACAATGAGCAGTTCTTC. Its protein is CSASRSGGQYNEQFF.

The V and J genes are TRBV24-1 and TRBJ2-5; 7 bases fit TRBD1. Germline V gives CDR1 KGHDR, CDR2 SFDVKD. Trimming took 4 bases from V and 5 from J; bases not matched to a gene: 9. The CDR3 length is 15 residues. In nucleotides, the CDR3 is TGTGCCACCAGTGAAACAGGGGCTTCCCCGGAGACCCAGTACTTC. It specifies CATSETGASPETQYF.

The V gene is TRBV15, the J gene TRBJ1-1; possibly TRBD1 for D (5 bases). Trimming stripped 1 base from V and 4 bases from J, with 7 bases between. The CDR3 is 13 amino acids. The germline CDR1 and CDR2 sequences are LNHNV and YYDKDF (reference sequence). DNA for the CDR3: TGTGCCACCAGCAGAGCAGGGATCACTGAAGCTTTCTTT. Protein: CATSRAGITEAFF.

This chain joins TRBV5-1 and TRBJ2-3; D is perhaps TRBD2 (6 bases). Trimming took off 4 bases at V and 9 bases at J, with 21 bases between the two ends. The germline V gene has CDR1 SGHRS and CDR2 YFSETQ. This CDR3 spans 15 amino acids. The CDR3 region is CASSQGDGSSGTQYF. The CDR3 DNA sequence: TGCGCCAGCAGCCAAGGGGACGGCAGCAGCGGGACGCAGTATTTT. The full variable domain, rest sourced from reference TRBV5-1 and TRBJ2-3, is KAGVTQTPRYLIKTRGQQVTLSCSPISGHRSVSWYQQTPGQGLQFLFEYFSETQRNKGNFPGRFSGRQFSNSRSEMNVSTLELGDSALYLCASSQGDGSSGTQYFGPGTRLTVL.

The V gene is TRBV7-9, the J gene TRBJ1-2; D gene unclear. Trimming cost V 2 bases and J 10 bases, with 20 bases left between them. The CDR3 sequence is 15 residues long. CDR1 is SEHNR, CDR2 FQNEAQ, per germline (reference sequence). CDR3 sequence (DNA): TGTGCCAGCAGCTTAACTTCGGTCCCTGGGTCGGACTACACCTTC. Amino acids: CASSLTSVPGSDYTF.